This T cell receptor (beta chain) is from a study of technical replicates of blood from a few donors. The germline CDR1 and CDR2 sequences are SGHTA and FQGTGA. The CDR3 runs to 13 residues. Deletions cut 2 bases from V and 6 bases from J, with 5 bases between. Profiling relied on immunoSEQ multiplex PCR, and the TCRdb table lists in-frame clones only, not all of them. This table has 55,000 to 85,000 clones, around 97% appearing once. The TCR originated in a human donor in good health. Sequenced sample: T cells isolated from PBMCs. This sequence joins TRBV7-3 and TRBJ1-6, with a tentative D call TRBD1 (5 bases). CDR3 region: CASSLQGNSPLHF. In nucleotides, the CDR3 is TGTGCCAGCAGCTTACAGGGTAATTCACCCCTCCACTTT.